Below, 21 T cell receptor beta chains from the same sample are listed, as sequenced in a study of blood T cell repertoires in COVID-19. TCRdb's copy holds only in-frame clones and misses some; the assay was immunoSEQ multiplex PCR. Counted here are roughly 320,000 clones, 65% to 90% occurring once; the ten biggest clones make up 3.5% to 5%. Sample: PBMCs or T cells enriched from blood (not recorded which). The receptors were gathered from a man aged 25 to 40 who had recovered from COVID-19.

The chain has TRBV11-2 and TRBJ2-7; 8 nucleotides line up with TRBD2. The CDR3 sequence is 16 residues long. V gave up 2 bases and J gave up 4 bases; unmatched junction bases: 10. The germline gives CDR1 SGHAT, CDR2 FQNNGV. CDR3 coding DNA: TGTGCCAGCAGCTTATGGACTAGCCCCGGGGGATACGAGCAGTACTTC. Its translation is CASSLWTSPGGYEQYF.

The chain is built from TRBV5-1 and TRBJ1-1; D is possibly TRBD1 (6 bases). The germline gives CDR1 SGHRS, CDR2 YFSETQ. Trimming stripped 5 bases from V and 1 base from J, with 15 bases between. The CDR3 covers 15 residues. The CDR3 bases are TGCGCCAGCAGAAAACAGGGAGAGAGGAACACTGAAGCTTTCTTT. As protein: CASRKQGERNTEAFF.

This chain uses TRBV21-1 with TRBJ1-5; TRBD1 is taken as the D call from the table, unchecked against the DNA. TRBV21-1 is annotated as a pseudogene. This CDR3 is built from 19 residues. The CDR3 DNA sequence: TGTGCCAGCAGCAAAGGAAAGGGACAGGGAATATATAGCAATCAGCCCCAGCATTTT. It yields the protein CASSKGKGQGIYSNQPQHF.

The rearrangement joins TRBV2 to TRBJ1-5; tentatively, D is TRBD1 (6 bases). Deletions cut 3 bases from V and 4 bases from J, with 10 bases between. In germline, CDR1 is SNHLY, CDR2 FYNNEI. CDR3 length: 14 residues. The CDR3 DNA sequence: TGTGCCAGCAGTGAGACAGGCTTAAATCAGCCCCAGCATTTT. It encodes CASSETGLNQPQHF.

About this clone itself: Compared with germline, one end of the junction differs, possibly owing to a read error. Written as DNA, the CDR3 is TGTGCCAGCACAGACGGCTATGAACCTCCGGGGTTC. Amino acid sequence: CASTDGYEPPGF. The rearrangement uses TRBV12-3 or TRBV12-4 and TRBJ1-4; D gene ambiguous. The CDR3 contains 12 residues.

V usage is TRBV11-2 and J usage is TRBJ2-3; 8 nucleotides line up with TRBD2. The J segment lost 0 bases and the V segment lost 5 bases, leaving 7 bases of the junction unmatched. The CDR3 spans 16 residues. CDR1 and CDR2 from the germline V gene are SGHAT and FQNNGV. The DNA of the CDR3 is TGTGCCAGCAGCCCGGCGGCGGGGGGAAGCACAGATACGCAGTATTTT. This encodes CASSPAAGGSTDTQYF.

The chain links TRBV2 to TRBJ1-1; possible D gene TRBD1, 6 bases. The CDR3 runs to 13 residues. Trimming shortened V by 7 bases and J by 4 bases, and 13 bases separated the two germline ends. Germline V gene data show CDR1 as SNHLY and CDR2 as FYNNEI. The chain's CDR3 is CASNQGYSTEAFF. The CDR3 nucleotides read TGTGCCAGCAATCAGGGGTATAGCACTGAAGCTTTCTTT.

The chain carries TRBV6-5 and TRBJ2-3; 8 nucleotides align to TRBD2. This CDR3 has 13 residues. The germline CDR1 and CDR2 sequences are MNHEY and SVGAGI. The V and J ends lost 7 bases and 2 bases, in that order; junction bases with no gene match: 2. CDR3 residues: CASTGGDTDTQYF. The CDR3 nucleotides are TGTGCCAGCACCGGGGGGGACACAGATACGCAGTATTTT.

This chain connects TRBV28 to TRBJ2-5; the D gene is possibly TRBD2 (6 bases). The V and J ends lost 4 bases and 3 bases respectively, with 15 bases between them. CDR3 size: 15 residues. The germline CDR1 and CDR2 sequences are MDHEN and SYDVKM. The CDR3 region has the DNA TGTGCCAGCAGTTCCTACGGAGGGCCTAAAGAGACCCAGTACTTC. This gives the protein CASSSYGGPKETQYF.

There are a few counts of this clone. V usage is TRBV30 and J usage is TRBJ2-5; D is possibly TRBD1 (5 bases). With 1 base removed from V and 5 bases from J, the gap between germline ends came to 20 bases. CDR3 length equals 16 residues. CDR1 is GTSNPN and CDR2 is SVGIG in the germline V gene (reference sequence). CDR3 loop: CAWSGLLSTEGETQYF. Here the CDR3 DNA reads TGTGCCTGGAGTGGTTTGTTATCGACAGAAGGGGAGACCCAGTACTTC.

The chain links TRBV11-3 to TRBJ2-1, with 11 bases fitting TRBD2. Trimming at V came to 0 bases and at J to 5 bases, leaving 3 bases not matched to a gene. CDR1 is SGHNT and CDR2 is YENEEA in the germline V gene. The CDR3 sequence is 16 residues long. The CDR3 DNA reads TGTGCCAGCAGCTTAGAAACTAGCGGGGGTAACAATGAGCAGTTCTTC. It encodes CASSLETSGGNNEQFF.

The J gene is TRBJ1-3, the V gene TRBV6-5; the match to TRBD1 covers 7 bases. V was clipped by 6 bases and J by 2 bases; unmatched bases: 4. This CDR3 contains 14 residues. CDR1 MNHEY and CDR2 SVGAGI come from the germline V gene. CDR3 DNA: TGTGCCAGCAGAGGGCAGGGGGCTGGAAACACCATATATTTT. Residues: CASRGQGAGNTIYF.

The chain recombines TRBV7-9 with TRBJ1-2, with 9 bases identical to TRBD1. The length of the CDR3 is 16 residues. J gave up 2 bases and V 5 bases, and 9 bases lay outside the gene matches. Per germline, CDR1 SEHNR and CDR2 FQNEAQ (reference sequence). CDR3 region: CASSTPDRGRNYGYTF. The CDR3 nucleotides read TGTGCCAGCAGCACCCCGGACAGGGGAAGGAACTATGGCTACACCTTC.

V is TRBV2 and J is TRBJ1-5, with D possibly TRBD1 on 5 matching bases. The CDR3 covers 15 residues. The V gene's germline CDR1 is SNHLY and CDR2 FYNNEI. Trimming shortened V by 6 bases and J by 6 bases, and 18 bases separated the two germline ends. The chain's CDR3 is CASSPQGGEAQPQHF. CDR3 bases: TGTGCCAGCAGCCCCCAGGGCGGCGAAGCTCAGCCCCAGCATTTT.

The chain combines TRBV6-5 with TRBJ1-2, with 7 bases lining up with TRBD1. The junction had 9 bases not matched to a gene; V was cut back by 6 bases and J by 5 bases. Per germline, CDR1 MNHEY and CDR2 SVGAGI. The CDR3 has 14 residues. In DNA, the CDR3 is TGTGCCAGCAGCGGTGTCAGGGGGAGGTATGGCTACACCTTC. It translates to CASSGVRGRYGYTF.

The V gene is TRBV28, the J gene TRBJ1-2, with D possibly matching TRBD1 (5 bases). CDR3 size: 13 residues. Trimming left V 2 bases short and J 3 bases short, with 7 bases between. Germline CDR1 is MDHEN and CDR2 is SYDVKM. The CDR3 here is CASSLKTDYGYTF. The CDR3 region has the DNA TGTGCCAGCAGTTTAAAGACAGACTATGGCTACACCTTC.

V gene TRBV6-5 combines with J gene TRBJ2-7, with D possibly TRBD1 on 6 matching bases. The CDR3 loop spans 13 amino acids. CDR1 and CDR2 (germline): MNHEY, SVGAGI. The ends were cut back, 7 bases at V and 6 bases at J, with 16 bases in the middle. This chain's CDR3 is CASTATGLGEQYF. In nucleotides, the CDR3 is TGTGCCAGCACCGCAACAGGGCTCGGCGAGCAGTACTTC.

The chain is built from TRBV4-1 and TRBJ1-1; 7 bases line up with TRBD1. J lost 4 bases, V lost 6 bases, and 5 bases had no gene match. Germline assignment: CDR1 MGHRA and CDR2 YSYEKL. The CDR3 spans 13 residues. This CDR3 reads CASSQDRSTEAFF. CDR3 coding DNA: TGCGCCAGCAGTCAGGACAGGAGCACTGAAGCTTTCTTT.

CDR3 DNA: TGTGCCAGCCGACAGGGACTTAATTCACCCCTCCACTTT. Protein: CASRQGLNSPLHF. J is TRBJ1-6 and V is TRBV2; TRBD1 matches at 7 bases. V trimming: 8 bases; J trimming: 6 bases; junction bases outside the gene matches: 4. This CDR3 is 13 amino acids long. The V gene's germline CDR1 is SNHLY and CDR2 FYNNEI.

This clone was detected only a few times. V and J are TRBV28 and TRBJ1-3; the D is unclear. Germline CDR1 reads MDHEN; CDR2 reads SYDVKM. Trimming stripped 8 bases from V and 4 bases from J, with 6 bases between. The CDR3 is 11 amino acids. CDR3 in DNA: TGTGCCAGCGGGCCCGGAAACACCATATATTTT. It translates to CASGPGNTIYF.

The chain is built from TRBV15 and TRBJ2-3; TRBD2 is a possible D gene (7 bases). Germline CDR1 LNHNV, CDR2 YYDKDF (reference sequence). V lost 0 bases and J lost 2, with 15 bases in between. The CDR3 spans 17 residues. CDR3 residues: CATSRDDRGGSTDTQYF. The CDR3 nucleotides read TGTGCCACCAGCAGAGATGATAGGGGGGGGTCCACAGATACGCAGTATTTT.